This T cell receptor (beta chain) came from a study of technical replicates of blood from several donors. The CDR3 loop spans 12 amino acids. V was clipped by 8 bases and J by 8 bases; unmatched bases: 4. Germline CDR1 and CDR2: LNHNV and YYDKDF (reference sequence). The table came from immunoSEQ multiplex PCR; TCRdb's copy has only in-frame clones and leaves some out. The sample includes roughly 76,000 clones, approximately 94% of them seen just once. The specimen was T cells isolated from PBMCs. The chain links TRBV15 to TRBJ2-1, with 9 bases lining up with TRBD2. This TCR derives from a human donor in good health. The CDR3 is CATGTSLYEQFF. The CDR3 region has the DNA TGTGCCACCGGGACTAGCTTATATGAGCAGTTCTTC.